The 21 T cell receptor beta chains given below trace back to one sample, sequenced in a study of blood T cell repertoires in COVID-19. Sequencing was performed with immunoSEQ multiplex PCR; in TCRdb, only in-frame clones are kept and a portion is missing. The sample carries 150,000 to 200,000 clones, about 83% recorded once. The sample comprised peripheral blood. All receptors derive from a man aged 55-75 years with acute or convalescent COVID-19.

The chain has TRBV3-1 (or the pseudogene TRBV3-2) and TRBJ2-1, with D unclear. The V gene's germline CDR1 is LGHDT and CDR2 YNNKEL (reference sequence). CDR3 length: 12 amino acids. V gave up 0 bases and J gave up 6 bases, with 3 bases separating them. Here the CDR3 DNA reads TGTGCCAGCAGCCAAGATCGCAATGAGCAGTTCTTC. Translating gives CASSQDRNEQFF.

The chain employs TRBV14 and TRBJ1-6; TRBD1 aligns across 10 bases. J lost 3 bases, V lost 3 bases, and 2 bases had no gene match. This CDR3 region has 16 residues. Germline lookup yields CDR1 SGHDN and CDR2 FVKESK. DNA of the CDR3: TGTGCCAGCAGCCAGGGGGACAGGGGCTATAATTCACCCCTCCACTTT. This encodes CASSQGDRGYNSPLHF.

The chain has TRBV7-9 and TRBJ1-1; TRBD1 agrees at 8 bases. CDR3 length: 14 amino acids. Germline V CDR1 and CDR2: SEHNR, FQNEAQ (reference sequence). With 3 bases clipped from V and 4 bases from J, the junction kept 4 bases outside the gene matches. The CDR3 loop reads CASSFLTGATEAFF. The CDR3 region has the DNA TGTGCCAGCAGCTTCTTGACAGGGGCCACTGAAGCTTTCTTT. Full variable domain (remainder filled in from reference TRBV7-9 and TRBJ1-1): DTGVSQNPRHKITKRGQNVTFRCDPISEHNRLYWYRQTLGQGPEFLTYFQNEAQLEKSRLLSDRFSAERPKGSFSTLEIQRTEQGDSAMYLCASSFLTGATEAFFGQGTRLTVV.

This rearrangement joins TRBV6-4 to TRBJ1-2; 10 bases align to TRBD1. Germline V lookup: CDR1 MRHNA, CDR2 SNTAGT. The CDR3 loop spans 16 amino acids. Trimming removed 3 bases from V and 0 bases from J; junction bases left unmatched: 4. CDR3 amino acids: CASSEGTGATNYGYTF. The CDR3, as DNA: TGTGCCAGCAGTGAGGGGACAGGGGCAACTAACTATGGCTACACCTTC.

The V and J genes are TRBV19 and TRBJ1-2; D ambiguous. The length of the CDR3 is 16 residues. Germline-derived CDR1 and CDR2 are LNHDA and SQIVND (reference sequence). Trimming pared 5 bases from V and 6 bases from J, leaving 22 bases between. The CDR3 DNA reads TGTGCCAGTAGTCCTGTCCGCGGCTCCCGAGCCCATGGCTACACCTTC. It yields the protein CASSPVRGSRAHGYTF.

This chain joins TRBV5-5 and TRBJ1-3; no clear D gene. V was pared by 4 bases and J by 0 bases, with 11 bases between. CDR3 length equals 15 residues. The germline V gene has CDR1 SGHKS and CDR2 YYEKEE (reference sequence). The CDR3 sequence: CASSQQDFSGNTIYF. CDR3 coding DNA: TGTGCCAGCAGCCAGCAAGACTTCTCTGGAAACACCATATATTTT.

V and J are TRBV5-1 and TRBJ1-6, with TRBD1 matching over 8 bases. V lost 4 bases and J lost 3; bases outside the gene matches: 3. Per the germline V gene, CDR1 is SGHRS and CDR2 is YFSETQ. The CDR3 runs to 15 residues. CDR3 in DNA: TGCGCCAGCAGCCCTGGGACAGGCTATAATTCACCCCTCCACTTT. Translating gives CASSPGTGYNSPLHF.

The chain recombines TRBV7-3 with TRBJ2-3, with 9 bases aligning to TRBD1. The CDR3 loop spans 18 amino acids. Germline V gene data show CDR1 as SGHTA and CDR2 as FQGTGA. J gave up 0 bases and V 5 bases, and 12 bases lay outside the gene matches. CDR3 protein: CASSPHFGGTGSTDTQYF. CDR3 coding DNA: TGTGCCAGCAGCCCACATTTCGGGGGGACAGGGAGCACAGATACGCAGTATTTT.

The rearrangement joins TRBV6-5 to TRBJ2-3, with 8 nucleotides matching TRBD1. Germline CDR1 reads MNHEY; CDR2 reads SVGAGI. Trimming removed 6 bases from V and 4 bases from J; junction bases left unmatched: 6. The CDR3 has 14 amino acids. The CDR3 loop reads CASSFRQGSDTQYF. The CDR3 DNA reads as TGTGCCAGCAGCTTCCGACAGGGGTCAGATACGCAGTATTTT.

The chain links TRBV2 to TRBJ1-5; 11 positions match TRBD1. Germline V lookup: CDR1 SNHLY, CDR2 FYNNEI. CDR3 length: 15 amino acids. J was trimmed by 6 bases and V by 4 bases; bases with no gene match: 5. This CDR3 is CASSVGTGGTQPQHF. CDR3 in DNA: TGTGCCAGCAGTGTCGGGACAGGGGGAACTCAGCCCCAGCATTTT.

This clone is a singleton in its sample. The chain couples TRBV11-2 to TRBJ2-7, with 8 bases matching TRBD1. V lost 5 bases and J lost 4; bases outside the gene matches: 10. This CDR3 is 15 amino acids long. The germline gives CDR1 SGHAT, CDR2 FQNNGV. The CDR3 nucleotides read TGTGCCAGCAGCCCTAGTCAGGGGGCTAGTTACGAGCAGTACTTC. Translating gives CASSPSQGASYEQYF.

For this clone: Other DNA sequences in the sample encode the same CDR3. This sequence joins TRBV5-6 and TRBJ1-1; tentatively, D is TRBD1 (6 bases). Germline loops: CDR1 SGHDT, CDR2 YYEEEE. V gave up 5 bases and J gave up 5 bases, with 13 bases separating them. The CDR3 has 13 amino acids. CDR3 nucleotide sequence: TGTGCCAGCAGTCAAAGGGGGGGAACTGAAGCTTTCTTT. Amino acids: CASSQRGGTEAFF.

V and J are TRBV9 and TRBJ2-1; a weak D match, TRBD2 (6 bases). The CDR3 contains 14 residues. V was clipped by 3 bases and J by 8 bases, with 15 bases between them. Germline loops: CDR1 SGDLS, CDR2 YYNGEE. CDR3 sequence: CASSGLSLADEQFF. CDR3 bases: TGTGCCAGCAGCGGCCTGAGTTTAGCGGATGAGCAGTTCTTC.

This rearrangement joins TRBV30 to TRBJ2-5; 7 bases fit TRBD2. This CDR3 has 12 residues. The V gene end was trimmed by 6 bases and the J gene end by 4 bases; junction bases not matched to a gene: 5. Germline CDR1 is GTSNPN and CDR2 is SVGIG (reference sequence). CDR3 DNA: TGTGCCTGTACTCCGGGGGGAGAGACCCAGTACTTC. This codes for CACTPGGETQYF.

V gene TRBV4-2 combines with J gene TRBJ2-3; 8 positions agree with TRBD2. J was trimmed by 2 bases and V by 0 bases; bases with no gene match: 4. The germline gives CDR1 LGHNA, CDR2 YNFKEQ. This CDR3 region has 16 residues. CDR3 protein: CASSQDPAGVTDTQYF. The CDR3 region has the DNA TGTGCCAGCAGCCAAGATCCAGCGGGGGTCACAGATACGCAGTATTTT.

The chain has TRBV5-1 and TRBJ2-3; 7 bases match TRBD2. Trimming took 4 bases from V and 5 from J; bases not matched to a gene: 7. This CDR3 has 14 residues. Germline V lookup: CDR1 SGHRS, CDR2 YFSETQ. CDR3 amino acids: CASSSGAEEDTQYF. CDR3 in DNA: TGCGCCAGCAGCAGCGGGGCCGAGGAAGATACGCAGTATTTT.

Only a few counts were recorded for this clone. CDR3 DNA sequence: TGTGCCAGCAGATCCCCGATAGACAGGGGAGTAGTTTCACCCCTCCACTTT. Translated, it gives CASRSPIDRGVVSPLHF. The V call is TRBV28, the J call TRBJ1-6, with TRBD1 identical over 8 bases. Germline CDR1 is MDHEN and CDR2 is SYDVKM. V was pared by 6 bases and J by 9 bases, with 16 bases of the junction left unmatched. The CDR3 contains 17 residues.

The sample holds a few counts of this clone. The chain combines TRBV24-1 with TRBJ2-1; perhaps TRBD1 as D (6 bases). There are 14 residues in the CDR3. Germline V gene data show CDR1 as KGHDR and CDR2 as SFDVKD. The V and J ends lost 6 bases and 9 bases respectively, with 17 bases between them. CDR3 region: CATSLQGRRGEQFF. The CDR3 coding sequence is TGTGCCACCAGTCTACAGGGACGACGGGGTGAGCAGTTCTTC.

Note on this clone: The same CDR3 can be traced to other DNA sequences in this sample. The V and J genes are TRBV6-5 and TRBJ1-2; TRBD1 might be the D (5 bases). Germline CDR1 and CDR2: MNHEY and SVGAGI. Trimming took 6 bases from V and 4 from J, leaving 6 bases between them. This CDR3 spans 11 amino acids. The CDR3 spells CASSDSYGYTF. CDR3 bases: TGTGCCAGCAGCGACAGCTATGGCTACACCTTC.

In this sample, this clone turned up once. The V call is TRBV19, the J call TRBJ1-1; D is uncertain. V dropped 7 bases and J dropped 1 base, with 13 bases sitting between them. Germline loops: CDR1 LNHDA, CDR2 SQIVND (reference sequence). This CDR3 spans 14 amino acids. The DNA of the CDR3 is TGTGCCAGTACCGAGCGGTATAGGAACACTGAAGCTTTCTTT. It specifies CASTERYRNTEAFF.

This clone was seen only a few times. This rearrangement joins TRBV15 to TRBJ1-2; D uncertain. Looked up from germline, CDR1 is LNHNV and CDR2 is YYDKDF (reference sequence). The V and J ends lost 0 bases and 2 bases respectively, with 7 bases between them. The CDR3 totals 14 residues. In nucleotides, the CDR3 is TGTGCCACCAGCAGAGATCAGGAAAACTATGGCTACACCTTC. This sequence encodes CATSRDQENYGYTF. The complete variable domain, with remaining parts taken from reference TRBV15 and TRBJ1-2, reads DAMVIQNPRYQVTQFGKPVTLSCSQTLNHNVMYWYQQKSSQAPKLLFHYYDKDFNNEADTPDNFQSRRPNTSFCFLDIRSPGLGDTAMYLCATSRDQENYGYTFGSGTRLTVV.